This passage covers 8 T cell receptor beta chains from one sample sequenced in a study of shared clonotypes between healthy human individuals. TCRdb's copy holds only in-frame clones and misses some; the assay was immunoSEQ multiplex PCR. Among 950,000 to 1,200,000 clones listed, about 72% were seen once. The sequencing sample was made of memory CD4+ T cells from PBMCs. Subset indicated: CD45RA-negative fraction. These receptors were taken from a man between 18 and 35 years old in good health. Some clones in this sample may be carry-over from other donors' samples.

Comment on this clone: Other DNA variants within this sample encode the same CDR3. V and J are TRBV5-1 and TRBJ2-3, with a possible D match to TRBD2 (6 bases). Looked up from germline, CDR1 is SGHRS and CDR2 is YFSETQ. Trimming took 4 bases from V and 0 from J, leaving 9 bases between them. The CDR3 is made up of 14 amino acids. CDR3 DNA sequence: TGCGCCAGCAGCCTCAGCGGGAGCACAGATACGCAGTATTTT. Its translation: CASSLSGSTDTQYF.

The rearrangement uses TRBV28 and TRBJ1-1; no firm D call. With 2 bases removed from V and 6 bases from J, the gap between germline ends came to 7 bases. The V gene's germline CDR1 is MDHEN and CDR2 SYDVKM. The CDR3 runs to 12 residues. CDR3 nucleotide sequence: TGTGCCAGCAGTTTAAACGGGGCTGAAGCTTTCTTT. Its translation: CASSLNGAEAFF.

The genes are TRBV30 and TRBJ2-3; possible D gene TRBD2, 5 bases. The CDR3 sequence is 16 residues long. Deletions cut 1 base from V and 6 bases from J, with 20 bases between. Germline values: CDR1 GTSNPN, CDR2 SVGIG (reference sequence). CDR3 region: CAWSALYRGVRDTQYF. The CDR3 DNA follows: TGTGCCTGGAGTGCCCTTTATCGGGGAGTCAGGGATACGCAGTATTTT.

This chain connects TRBV10-3 to TRBJ2-5, with TRBD2 matching over 14 bases. Judging by the DNA end, TRBJ2-7 fits better; the J call may be wrong. The CDR3 sequence is 17 residues long. Looked up from germline, CDR1 is ENHRY and CDR2 is SYGVKD. The CDR3 loop reads CASSRTSGRTSSYEQYF. The DNA for the CDR3 is TGTGCCAGCTCTCGGACTAGCGGGAGGACGAGCTCCTACGAGCAGTACTTC.

The gene calls are TRBV28 and TRBJ1-1, with D tentatively TRBD1 (6 bases). Germline CDR1 is MDHEN and CDR2 is SYDVKM. Trimming shortened V by 7 bases and J by 4 bases, and 16 bases separated the two germline ends. CDR3 size: 14 residues. CDR3 bases: TGTGCCAGCACCTTCATTAGGGGGTCCACTGAAGCTTTCTTT. Protein sequence: CASTFIRGSTEAFF.

The genes are TRBV7-9 and TRBJ1-2; no clear D. Germline loops: CDR1 SEHNR, CDR2 FQNEAQ (reference sequence). This CDR3 spans 13 amino acids. Trimming took 3 bases from V and 4 from J, leaving 9 bases between them. The CDR3 here is CASSFNALYGYTF. The CDR3 DNA reads TGTGCCAGCAGCTTTAATGCCCTCTATGGCTACACCTTC. Together with reference TRBV7-9 and TRBJ1-2, the CDR3 gives the full variable domain: DTGVSQNPRHKITKRGQNVTFRCDPISEHNRLYWYRQTLGQGPEFLTYFQNEAQLEKSRLLSDRFSAERPKGSFSTLEIQRTEQGDSAMYLCASSFNALYGYTFGSGTRLTVV.

The gene calls are TRBV6-1 and TRBJ2-1, with a tentative D call TRBD1 (6 bases). Looked up from germline, CDR1 is MNHNS and CDR2 is SASEGT. V was cut by 5 bases and J by 0 bases, with 11 bases left in between. The CDR3 runs to 15 residues. The CDR3: CASSNQGSSYNEQFF. The CDR3 region has the DNA TGTGCCAGCAGTAACCAGGGGTCCTCCTACAATGAGCAGTTCTTC.

This clone occurred a few times. The genes are TRBV5-1 and TRBJ1-4; TRBD1 matches at 8 bases. The germline CDR1 and CDR2 sequences are SGHRS and YFSETQ. Trimming cost V 4 bases and J 8 bases; bases outside gene matches: 10. This CDR3 comprises 15 residues. DNA of the CDR3: TGCGCCAGCAGCCCCGCGGGACAGGAACGGGAAAAACTGTTTTTT. Translation: CASSPAGQEREKLFF.